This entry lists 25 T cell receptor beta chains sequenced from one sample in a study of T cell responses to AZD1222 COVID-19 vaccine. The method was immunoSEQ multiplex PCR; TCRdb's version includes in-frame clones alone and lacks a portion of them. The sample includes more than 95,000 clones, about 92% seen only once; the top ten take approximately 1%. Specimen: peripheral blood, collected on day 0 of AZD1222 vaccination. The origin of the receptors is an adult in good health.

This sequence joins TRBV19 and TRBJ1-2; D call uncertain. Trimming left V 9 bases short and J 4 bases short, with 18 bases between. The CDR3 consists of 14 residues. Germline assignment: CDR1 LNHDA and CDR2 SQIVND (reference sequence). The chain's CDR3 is CASNAGLISYGYTF. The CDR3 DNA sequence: TGTGCCAGCAATGCAGGCCTCATATCCTATGGCTACACCTTC.

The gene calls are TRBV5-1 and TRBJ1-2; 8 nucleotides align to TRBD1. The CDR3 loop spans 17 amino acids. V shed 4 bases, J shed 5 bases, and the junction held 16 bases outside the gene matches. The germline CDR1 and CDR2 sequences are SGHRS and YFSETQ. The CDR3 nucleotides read TGCGCCAGCAGCATCGGGGACAGGTCCCAATGGGGTTATGGCTACACCTTC. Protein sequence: CASSIGDRSQWGYGYTF. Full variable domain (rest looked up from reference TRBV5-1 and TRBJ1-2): KAGVTQTPRYLIKTRGQQVTLSCSPISGHRSVSWYQQTPGQGLQFLFEYFSETQRNKGNFPGRFSGRQFSNSRSEMNVSTLELGDSALYLCASSIGDRSQWGYGYTFGSGTRLTVV.

The CDR3 DNA sequence: TGTGCCAGTAGTATTGGGCAGCTGTCCCCCTACGAGCAGTACTTC. It specifies CASSIGQLSPYEQYF. V is TRBV19 and J is TRBJ2-7; D gene unclear. Germline lookup yields CDR1 LNHDA and CDR2 SQIVND (reference sequence). V gave up 3 bases and J gave up 2 bases, with 14 bases separating them. The CDR3 runs to 15 residues.

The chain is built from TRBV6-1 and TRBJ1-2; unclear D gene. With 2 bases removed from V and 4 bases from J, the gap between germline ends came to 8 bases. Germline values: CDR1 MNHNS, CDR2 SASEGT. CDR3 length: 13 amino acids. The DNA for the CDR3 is TGTGCCAGCAGTGAAAGGGCCTTCTATGGCTACACCTTC. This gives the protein CASSERAFYGYTF.

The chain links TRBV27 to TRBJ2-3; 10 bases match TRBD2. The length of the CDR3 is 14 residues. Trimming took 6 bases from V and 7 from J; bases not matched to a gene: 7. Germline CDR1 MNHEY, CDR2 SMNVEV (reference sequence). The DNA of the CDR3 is TGTGCCAGCAGGCTAGCGGGGGATTTGAATACGCAGTATTTT. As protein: CASRLAGDLNTQYF.

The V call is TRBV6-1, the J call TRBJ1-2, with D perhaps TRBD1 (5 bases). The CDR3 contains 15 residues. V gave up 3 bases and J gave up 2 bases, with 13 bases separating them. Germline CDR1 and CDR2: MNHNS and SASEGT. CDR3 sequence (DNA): TGTGCCAGCAGTGATTTATTAGGGGTAAACTATGGCTACACCTTC. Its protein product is CASSDLLGVNYGYTF.

For the CDR3, the DNA is TGTGCCAGCAGTGACCAGGGTTCGATCTATGGCTACACCTTC. It codes for CASSDQGSIYGYTF. The chain recombines TRBV2 with TRBJ1-2; weak D call: TRBD1 (5 bases). The germline CDR1 and CDR2 sequences are SNHLY and FYNNEI. There are 14 residues in the CDR3. V lost 3 bases and J 4 bases, leaving 12 bases between the germline ends.

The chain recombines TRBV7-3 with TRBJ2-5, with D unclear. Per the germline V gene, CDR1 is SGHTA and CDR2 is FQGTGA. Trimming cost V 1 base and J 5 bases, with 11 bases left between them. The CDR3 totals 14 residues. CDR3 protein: CASSLRGFEETQYF. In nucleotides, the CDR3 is TGTGCCAGCAGCTTAAGGGGATTCGAGGAGACCCAGTACTTC.

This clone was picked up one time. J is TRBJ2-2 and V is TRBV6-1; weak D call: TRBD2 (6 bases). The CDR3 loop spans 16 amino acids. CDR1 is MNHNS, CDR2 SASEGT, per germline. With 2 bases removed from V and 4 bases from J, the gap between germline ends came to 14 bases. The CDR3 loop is CASSERLEGITGELFF. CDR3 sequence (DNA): TGTGCCAGCAGTGAACGGTTGGAGGGGATCACCGGGGAGCTGTTTTTT.

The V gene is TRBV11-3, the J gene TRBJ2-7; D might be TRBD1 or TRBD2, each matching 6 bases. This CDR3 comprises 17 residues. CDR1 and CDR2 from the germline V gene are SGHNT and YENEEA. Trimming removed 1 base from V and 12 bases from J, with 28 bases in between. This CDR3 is CASSLGGTPGPTLGVYF. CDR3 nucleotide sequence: TGTGCCAGCAGCTTAGGCGGGACACCGGGACCCACGTTGGGGGTGTACTTC. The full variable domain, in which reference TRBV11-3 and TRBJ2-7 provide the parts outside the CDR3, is EAGVVQSPRYKIIEKKQPVAFWCNPISGHNTLYWYLQNLGQGPELLIRYENEEAVDDSQLPKDRFSAERLKGVDSTLKIQPAELGDSAVYLCASSLGGTPGPTLGVYFGPGTRLTVT.

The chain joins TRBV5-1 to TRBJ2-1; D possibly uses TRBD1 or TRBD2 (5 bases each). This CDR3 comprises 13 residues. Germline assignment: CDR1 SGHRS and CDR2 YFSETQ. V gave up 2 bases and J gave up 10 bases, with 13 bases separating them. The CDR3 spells CASSFGGVREQFF. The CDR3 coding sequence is TGCGCCAGCAGCTTTGGGGGAGTTCGAGAGCAGTTCTTC.

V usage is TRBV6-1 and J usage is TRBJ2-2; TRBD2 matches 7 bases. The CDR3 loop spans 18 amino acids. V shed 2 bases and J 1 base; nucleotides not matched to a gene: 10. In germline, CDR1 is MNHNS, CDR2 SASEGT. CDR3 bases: TGTGCCAGCAGTGAATTTCCCCCCGCTAGCGGGAACACCGGGGAGCTGTTTTTT. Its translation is CASSEFPPASGNTGELFF.

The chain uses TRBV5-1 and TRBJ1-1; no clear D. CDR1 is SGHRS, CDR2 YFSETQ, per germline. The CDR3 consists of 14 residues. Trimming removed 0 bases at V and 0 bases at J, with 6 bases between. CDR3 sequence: CASSLDRMNTEAFF. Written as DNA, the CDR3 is TGCGCCAGCAGCTTGGACAGAATGAACACTGAAGCTTTCTTT.

In DNA, the CDR3 is TGTGCCAGCAGCGGGGCACTAGCGGGAGTTCCCTACGAGCAGTACTTC. It yields the protein CASSGALAGVPYEQYF. The V and J genes are TRBV7-2 and TRBJ2-7, with 11 bases fitting TRBD2. Trimming took 5 bases from V and 2 from J; bases not matched to a gene: 8. Looked up from germline, CDR1 is SGHTA and CDR2 is FQGNSA. The CDR3 runs 16 residues.

CDR3 DNA sequence: TGTGCCAGTAGTACTTACAGGGGGCCCATGAACACTGAAGCTTTCTTT. This sequence encodes CASSTYRGPMNTEAFF. The chain links TRBV19 to TRBJ1-1; 9 bases match TRBD1. CDR1 LNHDA and CDR2 SQIVND come from the germline V gene (reference sequence). Trimming removed 4 bases from V and 0 bases from J; junction bases left unmatched: 6. The CDR3 spans 16 residues.

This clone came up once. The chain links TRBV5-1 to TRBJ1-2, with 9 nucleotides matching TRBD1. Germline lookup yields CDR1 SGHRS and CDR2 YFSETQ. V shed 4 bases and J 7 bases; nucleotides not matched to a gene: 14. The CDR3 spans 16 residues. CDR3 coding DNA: TGCGCCAGCAGCCTGGGACAGGGATCTAATCTAGGTGGCTACACCTTC. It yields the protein CASSLGQGSNLGGYTF.

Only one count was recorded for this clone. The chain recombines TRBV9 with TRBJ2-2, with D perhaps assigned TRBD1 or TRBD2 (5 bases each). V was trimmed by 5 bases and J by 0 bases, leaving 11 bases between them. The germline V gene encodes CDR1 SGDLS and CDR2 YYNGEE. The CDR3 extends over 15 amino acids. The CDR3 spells CASRWGRTNTGELFF. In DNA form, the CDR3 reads TGTGCCAGCAGATGGGGACGGACGAACACCGGGGAGCTGTTTTTT.

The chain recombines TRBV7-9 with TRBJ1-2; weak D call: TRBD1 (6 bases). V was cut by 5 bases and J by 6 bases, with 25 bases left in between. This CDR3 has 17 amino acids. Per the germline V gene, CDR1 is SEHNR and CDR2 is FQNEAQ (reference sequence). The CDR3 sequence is CASSPIPPGGVVDGYTF. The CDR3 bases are TGTGCCAGCAGCCCTATCCCACCGGGGGGCGTCGTGGATGGCTACACCTTC. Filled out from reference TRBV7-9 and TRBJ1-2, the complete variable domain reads DTGVSQNPRHKITKRGQNVTFRCDPISEHNRLYWYRQTLGQGPEFLTYFQNEAQLEKSRLLSDRFSAERPKGSFSTLEIQRTEQGDSAMYLCASSPIPPGGVVDGYTFGSGTRLTVV.

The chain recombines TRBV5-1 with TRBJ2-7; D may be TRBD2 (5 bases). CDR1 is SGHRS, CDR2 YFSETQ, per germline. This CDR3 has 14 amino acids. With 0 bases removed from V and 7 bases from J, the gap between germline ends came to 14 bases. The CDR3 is CASSLAGGGREQYF. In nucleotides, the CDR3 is TGCGCCAGCAGCTTGGCCGGAGGCGGGCGGGAGCAGTACTTC.

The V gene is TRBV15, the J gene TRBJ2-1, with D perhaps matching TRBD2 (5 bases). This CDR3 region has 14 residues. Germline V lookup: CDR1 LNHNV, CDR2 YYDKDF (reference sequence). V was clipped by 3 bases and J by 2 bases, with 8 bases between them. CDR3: CATSRDFPYNEQFF. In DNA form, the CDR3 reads TGTGCCACCAGCAGGGACTTCCCCTACAATGAGCAGTTCTTC. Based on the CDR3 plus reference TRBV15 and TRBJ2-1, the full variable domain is DAMVIQNPRYQVTQFGKPVTLSCSQTLNHNVMYWYQQKSSQAPKLLFHYYDKDFNNEADTPDNFQSRRPNTSFCFLDIRSPGLGDTAMYLCATSRDFPYNEQFFGPGTRLTVL.

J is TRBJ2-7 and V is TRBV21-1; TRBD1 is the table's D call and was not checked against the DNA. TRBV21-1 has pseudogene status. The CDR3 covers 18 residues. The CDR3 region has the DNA TGTGCCAGCAGCAAGCGGCAAACCGGGACAGGGGTCACCTACGAGCAGTACTTC. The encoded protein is CASSKRQTGTGVTYEQYF.

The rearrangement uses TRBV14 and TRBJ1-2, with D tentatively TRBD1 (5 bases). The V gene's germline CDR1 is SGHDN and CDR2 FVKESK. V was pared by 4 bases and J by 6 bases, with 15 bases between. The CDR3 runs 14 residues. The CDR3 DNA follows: TGTGCCAGCAGCCCCAGAGACAGCCCAAATGGCTACACCTTC. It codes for CASSPRDSPNGYTF. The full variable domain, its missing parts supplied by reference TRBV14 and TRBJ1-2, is EAGVTQFPSHSVIEKGQTVTLRCDPISGHDNLYWYRRVMGKEIKFLLHFVKESKQDESGMPNNRFLAERTGGTYSTLKVQPAELEDSGVYFCASSPRDSPNGYTFGSGTRLTVV.

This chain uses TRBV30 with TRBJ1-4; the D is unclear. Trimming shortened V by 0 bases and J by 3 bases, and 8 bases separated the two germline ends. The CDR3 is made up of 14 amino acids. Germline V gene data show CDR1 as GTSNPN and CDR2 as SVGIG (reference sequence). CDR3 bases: TGTGCCTGGAGTGTAATCAGTCCTAATGAAAAACTGTTTTTT. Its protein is CAWSVISPNEKLFF.

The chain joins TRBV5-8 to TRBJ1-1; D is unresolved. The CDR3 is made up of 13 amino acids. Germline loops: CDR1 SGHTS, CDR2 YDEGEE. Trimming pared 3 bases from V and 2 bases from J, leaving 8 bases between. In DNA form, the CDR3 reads TGTGCCAGCAGCTCGACTCTAAACACTGAAGCTTTCTTT. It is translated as CASSSTLNTEAFF.

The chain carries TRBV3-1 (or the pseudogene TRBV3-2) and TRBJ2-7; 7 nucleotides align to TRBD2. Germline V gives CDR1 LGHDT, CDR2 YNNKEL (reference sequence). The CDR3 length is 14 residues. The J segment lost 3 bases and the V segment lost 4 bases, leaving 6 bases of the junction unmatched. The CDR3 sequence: CASSLTSVGYEQYF. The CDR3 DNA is TGTGCCAGCAGCCTAACTAGCGTAGGCTACGAGCAGTACTTC.